These 6 T cell receptor beta chains originate from one sample sequenced in a study of shared clonotypes between healthy human individuals. Produced via immunoSEQ multiplex PCR; TCRdb's table is partial and in-frame only. The sample records about 2.4 million clones, 80% to 95% being singletons. The sample taken for sequencing was naive CD4+ T cells from PBMCs. Described subset: CD45RA+ positively selected. All receptors come from a young man in good health. Some clones in this sample may be carry-over from other donors' samples.

The chain has TRBV6-1 and TRBJ2-3; the D gene could be TRBD1 or TRBD2 (5 bases each). In germline, CDR1 is MNHNS, CDR2 SASEGT. Trimming pared 0 bases from V and 4 bases from J, leaving 14 bases between. The CDR3 loop spans 16 amino acids. The CDR3 region is CASSEAPPGASDTQYF. In DNA form, the CDR3 reads TGTGCCAGCAGTGAAGCTCCGCCCGGGGCTTCAGATACGCAGTATTTT.

This chain connects TRBV7-2 to TRBJ2-7, with D perhaps matching TRBD2 (5 bases). V was cut by 0 bases and J by 3 bases, with 15 bases left in between. Germline CDR1 and CDR2: SGHTA and FQGNSA. CDR3 length equals 16 residues. CDR3 DNA sequence: TGTGCCAGCAGCTTAGCAAGAGCGGTTGGCTTCTACGAGCAGTACTTC. Translating gives CASSLARAVGFYEQYF.

On this clone: The same CDR3 is also encoded by other DNA sequences in this sample. J is TRBJ1-1 and V is TRBV27; TRBD1 agrees at 7 bases. This CDR3 contains 14 residues. Losses at the gene ends were 3 bases for V and 5 bases for J; bases not matched to a gene: 6. CDR1 and CDR2 from the germline V gene are MNHEY and SMNVEV (reference sequence). Here the CDR3 reads CASSFLTGFTEAFF. The CDR3 DNA sequence: TGTGCCAGCAGTTTCTTGACAGGGTTTACTGAAGCTTTCTTT.

The chain carries TRBV19 and TRBJ2-3; weak D call: TRBD1 (6 bases). The CDR3 runs 13 residues. V lost 4 bases and J lost 7, with 12 bases in between. Germline values: CDR1 LNHDA, CDR2 SQIVND (reference sequence). The CDR3 DNA follows: TGTGCCAGTAGTAGGGGGCTAGAAAATACGCAGTATTTT. It translates to CASSRGLENTQYF.

Points on this clone: The sample contains more than one DNA sequence encoding this CDR3. The V call is TRBV5-1, the J call TRBJ1-2; D is uncertain. V lost 0 bases and J lost 3, with 6 bases in between. Germline loops: CDR1 SGHRS, CDR2 YFSETQ. The CDR3 spans 13 residues. The CDR3 sequence is CASSLGGDYGYTF. As DNA, the CDR3 is TGCGCCAGCAGCTTGGGCGGGGACTATGGCTACACCTTC.

The chain is built from TRBV6-5 and TRBJ2-7; either TRBD1 or TRBD2 may supply D (5 bases each). CDR3 length: 13 residues. CDR1 and CDR2 (germline): MNHEY, SVGAGI. The V end was cut by 7 bases, the J end by 7 bases, with 17 bases between. CDR3 residues: CASTPQQGREQYF. The CDR3 DNA reads as TGTGCCAGCACCCCTCAGCAGGGACGGGAGCAGTACTTC.